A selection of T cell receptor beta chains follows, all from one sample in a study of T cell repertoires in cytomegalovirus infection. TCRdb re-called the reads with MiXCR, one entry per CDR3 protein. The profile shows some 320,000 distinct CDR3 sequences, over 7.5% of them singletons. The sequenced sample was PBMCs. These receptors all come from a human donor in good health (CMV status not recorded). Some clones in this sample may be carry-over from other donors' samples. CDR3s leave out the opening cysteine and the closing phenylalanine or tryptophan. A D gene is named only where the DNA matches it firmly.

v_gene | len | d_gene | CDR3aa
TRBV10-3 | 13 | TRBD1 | AISDWTGVYFRQF
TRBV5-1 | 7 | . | ASKPEQY
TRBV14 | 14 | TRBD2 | ASSLGLAGAQGTQY
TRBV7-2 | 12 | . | ASSLTYSNQPQH
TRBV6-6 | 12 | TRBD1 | ASSGTGAYNEQF
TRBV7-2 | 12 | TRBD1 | ASSFRKRTGEAF
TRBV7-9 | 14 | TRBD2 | ASSFPLAGGAYEQY
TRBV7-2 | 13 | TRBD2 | ASSTGTSGTYEQY
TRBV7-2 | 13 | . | ASSPHASGANVLT
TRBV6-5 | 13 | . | ASRGLAGAKNIQY
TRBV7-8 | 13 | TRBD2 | AGGGSNRISNEQF
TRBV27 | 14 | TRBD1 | ASSSPLRDRVYEQY
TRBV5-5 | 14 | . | ASSGYGTGNTGELF
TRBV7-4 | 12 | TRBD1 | ASSLGDSNEKLF
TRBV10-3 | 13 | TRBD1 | ATQRNGQGGYEQF
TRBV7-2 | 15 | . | ASSLSNRVKGEETQY
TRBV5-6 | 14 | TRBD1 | ASSSWTGQLTDTQY
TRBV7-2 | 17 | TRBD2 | ASSLGGTSGGSSYNEQF
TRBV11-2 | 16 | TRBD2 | ASSLGPYPLAGSYEQY
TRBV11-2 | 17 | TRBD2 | ASSLDLASGRRQLNEQF
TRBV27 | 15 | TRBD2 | ASSLVGTSGNTGELF
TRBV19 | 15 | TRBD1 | ASRRTGSFSGANVLT
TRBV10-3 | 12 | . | AISDPQGSYEQY
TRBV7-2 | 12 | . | ASTGYSKNTEAF
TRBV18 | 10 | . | ASSPTEETQY
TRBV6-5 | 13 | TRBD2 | ASSYGTSGRNEQF
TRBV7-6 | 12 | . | ATAEGRLQETQY
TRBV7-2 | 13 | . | ASSFSGISGNTIY
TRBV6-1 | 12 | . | ASSEDSGNYGYT
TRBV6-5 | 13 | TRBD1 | ASRDKQGVGAEAF
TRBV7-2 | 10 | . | ASSLYPGTQY
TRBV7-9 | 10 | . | ASGWTIYEQY
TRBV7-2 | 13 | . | ASSLDGRVQYEQF
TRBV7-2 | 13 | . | ASSTRTWRGYEQY
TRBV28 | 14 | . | ASSTSRGGTGEKLF
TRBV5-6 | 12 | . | ASSLDRGDTEAF
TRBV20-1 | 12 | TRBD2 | SAAGGRSAYEQY
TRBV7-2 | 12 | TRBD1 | ASSLGQGAYEQF
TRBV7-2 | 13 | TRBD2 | ASSRVTSGYNEQF
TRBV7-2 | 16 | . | ASSLDRQGRRVKNIQY
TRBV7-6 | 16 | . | ASSLVFEGRPSTDTQY